The sequence of this T cell receptor (beta chain) was determined in a study of tumor-infiltrating lymphocytes in primary liver carcinoma. Background on the study: Both sexes were represented among patients, who were 30 to 69 years old. Productive TCRbeta reads per sample were roughly 3.5 to 7.13 million, not differing by tissue. Study-wide findings and caveats: Bulk samples went unsorted, so CD4+ and CD8+ repertoires were not compared.

Regarding this clonotype: Its antigen is still unknown. This may stem from a read error, because a much larger clone lies one nucleotide away.

V was pared by 7 bases and J by 3 bases, with 23 bases between. CDR1 and CDR2 (germline): SQVTM, ANQGSEA. This CDR3 region has 16 residues. Reverse transcription of 500 to 650 ng total RNA with a constant-region primer produced TCR beta cDNA. Three rounds of nested multiplex PCR with slightly modified ARM-PCR produced TCR beta libraries. The first two PCR rounds used TRBV1-TRBV30 forward primers with a C-beta reverse primer, about 10 cycles each. MiXCR, applied by TCRdb to the multiplex PCR reads, yields one record per CDR3 protein. The repertoire includes about 310,000 distinct CDR3 sequences, 58% of them detected once, and 15% to 20% sits in the top ten. They got blood RNA out of unsorted whole blood and also pulled out germline DNA.

This clonotype originated in a woman younger than 45 with primary liver carcinoma and hepatitis B virus infection. V is TRBV29-1 and J is TRBJ2-3, with a possible D match to TRBD2 (6 bases). Sequenced sample: peripheral blood. The CDR3 DNA reads TGCAGCGCGGGGGTGGGGAGCGTGAGAATTACAGATACGCAGTATTTT. It encodes CSAGVGSVRITDTQYF.